Shown below are 12 T cell receptor beta chains from a single sample sequenced in a study of T cell responses to AZD1222 COVID-19 vaccine. TCRdb's table, derived via immunoSEQ multiplex PCR, lists solely in-frame clones and lacks some. The sample carries under 150,000 clones, roughly 89% recorded once. The material was peripheral blood, obtained on day 0 of AZD1222 vaccination. The receptors were sampled from an adult in good health.

Concerning this clone itself: This may come from a read error, since a much larger clone is one base off. The chain has TRBV7-2 and TRBJ1-5; D gene ambiguous. V lost 5 bases and J lost 0, with 5 bases in between. The germline V gene encodes CDR1 SGHTA and CDR2 FQGNSA. The CDR3 runs to 13 residues. CDR3 sequence (DNA): TGTGCCAGCAGCCCTGATAGCAATCAGCCCCAGCATTTT. As protein: CASSPDSNQPQHF.

This sequence joins TRBV24-1 and TRBJ1-5; no clear D. The V gene's germline CDR1 is KGHDR and CDR2 SFDVKD. V lost 0 bases to trimming and J lost 4 bases, with 6 bases between them. The CDR3 runs to 14 residues. The CDR3 region has the DNA TGTGCCACCAGTGATTTGGCGGAGAATCAGCCCCAGCATTTT. Protein sequence: CATSDLAENQPQHF.

The rearrangement joins TRBV10-3 to TRBJ1-1; D gene uncertain. Trimming shortened V by 0 bases and J by 8 bases, and 10 bases separated the two germline ends. The CDR3 consists of 13 residues. Germline loops: CDR1 ENHRY, CDR2 SYGVKD. CDR3 in amino acids: CAISESPPGEAFF. The CDR3 nucleotides are TGTGCCATCAGTGAGTCTCCCCCCGGGGAAGCTTTCTTT.

This sequence joins TRBV7-8 and TRBJ2-1, with D perhaps matching TRBD1 (6 bases). This CDR3 contains 14 residues. The ends were cut back, 5 bases at V and 2 bases at J, with 10 bases in the middle. Germline values: CDR1 SGHVS, CDR2 FQNEAQ. For the CDR3, the DNA is TGTGCCAGCAGCCCCGGACAGACCTACAATGAGCAGTTCTTC. It is translated as CASSPGQTYNEQFF.

The chain is built from TRBV5-5 and TRBJ2-3; a weak D match, TRBD2 (6 bases). V dropped 4 bases and J dropped 2 bases, with 14 bases sitting between them. CDR3 size: 15 residues. The germline V gene has CDR1 SGHKS and CDR2 YYEKEE (reference sequence). The CDR3 sequence: CASSKDGTVTDTQYF. CDR3 in DNA: TGTGCCAGCAGCAAGGACGGGACTGTCACAGATACGCAGTATTTT.

V is TRBV7-2 and J is TRBJ1-1, with TRBD1 as a possible D gene (5 bases). The CDR3 consists of 16 residues. The ends were cut back, 5 bases at V and 4 bases at J, with 20 bases in the middle. Germline V gene sequence: CDR1 SGHTA, CDR2 FQGNSA. The CDR3 protein is CASSPAGMAGFTEAFF. The CDR3 coding sequence is TGTGCCAGCAGCCCAGCAGGCATGGCAGGGTTCACTGAAGCTTTCTTT.

This chain connects TRBV6-1 to TRBJ1-3; a possible D gene is TRBD1 (5 bases). CDR1 is MNHNS and CDR2 is SASEGT in the germline V gene. CDR3 length: 15 residues. The germline V and J ends were trimmed by 0 bases and 9 bases, with 15 bases remaining between them. The CDR3 loop reads CASSEAQGWGFTIYF. The CDR3 coding sequence is TGTGCCAGCAGTGAAGCCCAGGGCTGGGGGTTCACCATATATTTT.

The chain uses TRBV10-3 and TRBJ1-2; maybe TRBD1 (6 bases). The germline CDR1 and CDR2 sequences are ENHRY and SYGVKD. V lost 4 bases and J lost 6, with 9 bases in between. CDR3 length: 12 amino acids. The DNA for the CDR3 is TGTGCCATCAGTGGGACAGTAAATGGCTACACCTTC. Its protein is CAISGTVNGYTF.

The chain is built from TRBV4-3 and TRBJ1-2, with 10 bases matching TRBD1. The CDR3 contains 15 residues. CDR1 and CDR2 (germline): LGHNA, YSLEER. J lost 8 bases, V lost 0 bases, and 6 bases had no gene match. As DNA, the CDR3 is TGCGCCAGCAGCCAAGACCCGACAGGGGGCTCCGGCTACACCTTC. Translating it yields CASSQDPTGGSGYTF.

V is TRBV18 and J is TRBJ1-2; TRBD1 is a possible D gene (5 bases). The length of the CDR3 is 14 residues. V was clipped by 0 bases and J by 8 bases, with 13 bases between them. CDR1 and CDR2 from the germline V gene are KGHSH and LQKENI. This chain's CDR3 is CASSPPDTKTGYTF. The CDR3 DNA sequence: TGTGCCAGCTCACCACCGGACACCAAGACGGGCTACACCTTC.

The V call is TRBV7-2, the J call TRBJ2-7; 7 nucleotides line up with TRBD1. CDR3 length: 13 amino acids. Trimming cost V 0 bases and J 6 bases; bases outside gene matches: 2. Germline CDR1 SGHTA, CDR2 FQGNSA. The CDR3 is CASSLAAGGEQYF. The CDR3 bases are TGTGCCAGCAGCTTAGCCGCAGGGGGCGAGCAGTACTTC.

The chain couples TRBV2 to TRBJ1-1, with D unclear. V lost 3 bases, J lost 1 base, and 12 bases lay in between. The CDR3 has 15 residues. Germline CDR1 is SNHLY and CDR2 is FYNNEI. The CDR3 spells CASSDPPTSNTEAFF. In DNA form, the CDR3 reads TGTGCCAGCAGTGACCCTCCAACATCGAACACTGAAGCTTTCTTT.